The clone carrying this TCR beta chain was seen a few times. Assay used: immunoSEQ multiplex PCR; TCRdb lists only in-frame clones, some missing. The sample consists of about 460,000 clones, roughly nine tenths of them appearing once. Treatment in this sample: around 19 received Ad26.COV2.S at low or high dose, single or two shots; several received placebo; per-sample allocation not given. Repertoires come from day 63 after the first vaccine or placebo injection. These data come from a study of Ad26.COV2.S vaccination and SARS-CoV-2 variants. V was shortened by 2 bases and J by 10 bases, with 9 bases between the two germline ends. The CDR3 has 12 amino acids. Germline V gives CDR1 SEHNR, CDR2 FQNEAQ (reference sequence).

The source was peripheral blood, collected in a trial of Ad26.COV2.S vaccine versus placebo. V and J are TRBV7-9 and TRBJ2-1; TRBD2 might be the D (5 bases). The TCR was taken from a person between 18 and 59 years old who received the Ad26.COV2.S COVID-19 vaccine or a placebo. In DNA form, the CDR3 reads TGTGCCAGCAGCTTAAGCGGCCCCGAGCAGTTCTTC. It codes for CASSLSGPEQFF. The complete variable domain, with remaining parts taken from reference TRBV7-9 and TRBJ2-1, reads DTGVSQNPRHKITKRGQNVTFRCDPISEHNRLYWYRQTLGQGPEFLTYFQNEAQLEKSRLLSDRFSAERPKGSFSTLEIQRTEQGDSAMYLCASSLSGPEQFFGPGTRLTVL.